This TCR beta chain came from a study of T cell responses to AZD1222 COVID-19 vaccine. The data were produced by immunoSEQ multiplex PCR, yet TCRdb's version contains in-frame clones alone and is incomplete. The sample holds 150,000 or so clones; 90% to 95% are singletons and the top ten take approximately 3.8%. The specimen comprised peripheral blood, sampled 28 days after the second AZD1222 dose. This receptor was taken from an adult who received the AZD1222 COVID-19 vaccine.

The CDR3 loop is CASSFRDRDPYEQYF. The CDR3 DNA follows: TGTGCCAGTAGCTTCCGGGACAGGGACCCCTACGAGCAGTACTTC. V is TRBV6-5 and J is TRBJ2-7; 9 bases agree with TRBD1. Germline V lookup: CDR1 MNHEY, CDR2 SVGAGI. V lost 9 bases to trimming and J lost 2 bases; unmatched junction nucleotides: 11. This CDR3 spans 15 amino acids.